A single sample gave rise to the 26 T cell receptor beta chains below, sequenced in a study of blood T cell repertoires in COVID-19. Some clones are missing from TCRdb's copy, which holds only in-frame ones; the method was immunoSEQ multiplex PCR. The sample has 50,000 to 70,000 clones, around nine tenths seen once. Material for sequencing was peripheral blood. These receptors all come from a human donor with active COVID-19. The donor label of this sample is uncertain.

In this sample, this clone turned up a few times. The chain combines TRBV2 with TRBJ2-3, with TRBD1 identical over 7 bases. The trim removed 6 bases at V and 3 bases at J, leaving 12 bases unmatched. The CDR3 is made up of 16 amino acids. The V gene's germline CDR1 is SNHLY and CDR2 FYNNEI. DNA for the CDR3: TGTGCCAGCAGCCGCGAGGGGGCCCCCGGGACAGATACGCAGTATTTT. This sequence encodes CASSREGAPGTDTQYF.

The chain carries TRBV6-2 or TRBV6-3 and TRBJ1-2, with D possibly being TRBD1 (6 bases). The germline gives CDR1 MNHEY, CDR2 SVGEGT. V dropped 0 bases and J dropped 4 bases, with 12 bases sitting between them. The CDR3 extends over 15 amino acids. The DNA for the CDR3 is TGTGCCAGCAGTTACTCGAACCGGGACATCTATGGCTACACCTTC. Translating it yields CASSYSNRDIYGYTF.

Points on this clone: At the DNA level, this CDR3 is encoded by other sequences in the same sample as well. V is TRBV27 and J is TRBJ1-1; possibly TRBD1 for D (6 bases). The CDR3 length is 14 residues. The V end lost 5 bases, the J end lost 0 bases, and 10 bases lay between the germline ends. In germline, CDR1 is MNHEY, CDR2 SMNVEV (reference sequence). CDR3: CASSLTGLNTEAFF. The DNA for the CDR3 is TGTGCCAGCAGTCTTACAGGGTTGAACACTGAAGCTTTCTTT.

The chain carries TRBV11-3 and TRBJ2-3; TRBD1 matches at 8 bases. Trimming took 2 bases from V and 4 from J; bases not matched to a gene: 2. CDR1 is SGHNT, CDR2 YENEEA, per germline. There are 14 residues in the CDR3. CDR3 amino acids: CASSLQGAADTQYF. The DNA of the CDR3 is TGTGCCAGCAGCTTACAGGGGGCGGCAGATACGCAGTATTTT.

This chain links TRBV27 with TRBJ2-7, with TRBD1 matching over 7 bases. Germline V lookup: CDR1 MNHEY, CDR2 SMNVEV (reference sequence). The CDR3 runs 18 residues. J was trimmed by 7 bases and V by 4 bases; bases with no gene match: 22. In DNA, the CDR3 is TGTGCCAGCAGTTCTCGGGTATCGAATATACAGGGGTTGGGGGAGCAGTACTTC. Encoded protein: CASSSRVSNIQGLGEQYF.

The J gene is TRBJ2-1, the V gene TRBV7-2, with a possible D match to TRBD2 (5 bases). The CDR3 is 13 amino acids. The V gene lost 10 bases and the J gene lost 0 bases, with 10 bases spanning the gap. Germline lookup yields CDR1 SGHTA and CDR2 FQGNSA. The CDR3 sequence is CAKRRSSYNEQFF. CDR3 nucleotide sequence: TGTGCCAAGCGGAGGAGCTCCTACAATGAGCAGTTCTTC.

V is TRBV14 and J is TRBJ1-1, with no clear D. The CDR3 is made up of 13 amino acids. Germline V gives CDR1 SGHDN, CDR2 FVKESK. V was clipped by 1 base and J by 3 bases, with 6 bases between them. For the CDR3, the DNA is TGTGCCAGCAGCCAAGGGCTGTACACTGAAGCTTTCTTT. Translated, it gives CASSQGLYTEAFF.

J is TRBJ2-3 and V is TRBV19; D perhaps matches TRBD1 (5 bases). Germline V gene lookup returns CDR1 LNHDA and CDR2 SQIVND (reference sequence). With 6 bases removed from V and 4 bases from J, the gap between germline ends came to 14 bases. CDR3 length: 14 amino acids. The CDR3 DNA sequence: TGTGCCAGTAGAGAAGGGGCGACGGCAGATACGCAGTATTTT. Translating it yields CASREGATADTQYF.

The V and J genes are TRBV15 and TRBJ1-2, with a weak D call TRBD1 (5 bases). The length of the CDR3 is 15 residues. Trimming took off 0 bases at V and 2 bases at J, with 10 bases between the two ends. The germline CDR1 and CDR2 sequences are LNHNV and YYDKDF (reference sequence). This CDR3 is CATSRDPGQNYGYTF. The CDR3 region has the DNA TGTGCCACCAGCAGAGACCCCGGACAAAACTATGGCTACACCTTC.

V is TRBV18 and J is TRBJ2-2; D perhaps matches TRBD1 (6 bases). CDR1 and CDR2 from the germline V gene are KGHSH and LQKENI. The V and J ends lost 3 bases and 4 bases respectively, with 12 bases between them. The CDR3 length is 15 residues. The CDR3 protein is CASSPAGAGTGELFF. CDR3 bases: TGTGCCAGCTCACCCGCAGGGGCTGGCACCGGGGAGCTGTTTTTT.

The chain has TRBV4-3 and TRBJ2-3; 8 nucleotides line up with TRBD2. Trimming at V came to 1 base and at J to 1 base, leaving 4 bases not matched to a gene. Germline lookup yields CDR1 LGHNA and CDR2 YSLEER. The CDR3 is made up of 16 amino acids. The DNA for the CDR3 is TGCGCCAGCAGCCAAGCGGGGCGGGGGGGCACAGATACGCAGTATTTT. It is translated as CASSQAGRGGTDTQYF.

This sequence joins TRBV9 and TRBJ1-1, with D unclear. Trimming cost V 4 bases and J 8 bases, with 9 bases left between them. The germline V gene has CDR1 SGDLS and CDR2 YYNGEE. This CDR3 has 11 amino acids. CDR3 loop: CASSLENEAFF. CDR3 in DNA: TGTGCCAGCAGCCTGGAGAACGAAGCTTTCTTT.

CDR3 sequence reads: CASSFSAYSNQPQHF. CDR3 sequence (DNA): TGTGCCAGCAGTTTTTCCGCGTATAGCAATCAGCCCCAGCATTTT. The V call is TRBV27, the J call TRBJ1-5; D unclear. Trimming left V 3 bases short and J 0 bases short, with 9 bases between. The CDR3 is 15 amino acids. CDR1 MNHEY and CDR2 SMNVEV come from the germline V gene (reference sequence).

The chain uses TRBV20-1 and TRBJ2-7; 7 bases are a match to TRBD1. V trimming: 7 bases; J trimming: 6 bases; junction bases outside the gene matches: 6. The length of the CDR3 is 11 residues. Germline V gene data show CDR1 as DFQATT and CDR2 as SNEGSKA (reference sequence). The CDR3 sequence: CSVRDRAEQYF. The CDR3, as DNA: TGCAGTGTTCGCGACAGGGCCGAGCAGTACTTC.

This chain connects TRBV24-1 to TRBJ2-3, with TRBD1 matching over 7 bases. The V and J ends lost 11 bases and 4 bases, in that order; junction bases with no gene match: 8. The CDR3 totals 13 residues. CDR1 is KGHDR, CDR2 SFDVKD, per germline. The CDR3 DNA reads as TGTGCCATAGCGACAGGGCTGGCAGATACGCAGTATTTT. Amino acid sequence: CAIATGLADTQYF.

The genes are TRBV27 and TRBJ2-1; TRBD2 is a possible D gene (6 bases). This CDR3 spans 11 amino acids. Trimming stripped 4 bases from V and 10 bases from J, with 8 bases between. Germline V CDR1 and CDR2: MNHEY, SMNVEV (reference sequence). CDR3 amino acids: CASSSRGEQFF. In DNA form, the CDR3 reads TGTGCCAGCAGTTCCCGGGGGGAGCAGTTCTTC.

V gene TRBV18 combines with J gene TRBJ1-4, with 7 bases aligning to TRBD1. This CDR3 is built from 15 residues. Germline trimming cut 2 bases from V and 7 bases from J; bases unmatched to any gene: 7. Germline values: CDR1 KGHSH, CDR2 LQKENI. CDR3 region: CASSPVMTGPEKLFF. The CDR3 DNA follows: TGTGCCAGCTCACCAGTGATGACAGGGCCTGAAAAACTGTTTTTT.

DNA of the CDR3: TGTGCCAGCAGAGGTCCAGGGGTGGACGAGCAGTACTTC. Protein: CASRGPGVDEQYF. The chain is built from TRBV28 and TRBJ2-7; tentative D call: TRBD1 (6 bases). The ends were cut back, 6 bases at V and 5 bases at J, with 14 bases in the middle. Germline V lookup: CDR1 MDHEN, CDR2 SYDVKM. The length of the CDR3 is 13 residues.

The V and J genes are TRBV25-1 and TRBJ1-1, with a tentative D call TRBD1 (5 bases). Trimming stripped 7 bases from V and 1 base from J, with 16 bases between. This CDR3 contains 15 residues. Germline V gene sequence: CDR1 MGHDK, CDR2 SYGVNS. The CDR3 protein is CASTQAGLRNTEAFF. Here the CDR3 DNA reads TGTGCCAGCACCCAAGCGGGACTCAGGAACACTGAAGCTTTCTTT.

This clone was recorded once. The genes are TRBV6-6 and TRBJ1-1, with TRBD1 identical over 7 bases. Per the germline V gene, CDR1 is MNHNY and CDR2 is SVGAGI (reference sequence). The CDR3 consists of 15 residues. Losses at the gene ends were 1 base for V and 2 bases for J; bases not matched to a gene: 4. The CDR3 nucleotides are TGTGCCAGCAGTTACTGGGACAGAGTAAACACTGAAGCTTTCTTT. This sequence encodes CASSYWDRVNTEAFF.

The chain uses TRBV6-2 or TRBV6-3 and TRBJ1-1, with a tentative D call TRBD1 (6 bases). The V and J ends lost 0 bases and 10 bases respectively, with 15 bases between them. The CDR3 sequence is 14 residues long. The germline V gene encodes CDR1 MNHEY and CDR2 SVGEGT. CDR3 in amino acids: CASSYSIRGRSAFF. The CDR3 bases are TGTGCCAGCAGTTACTCGATCAGGGGCAGATCAGCTTTCTTT.

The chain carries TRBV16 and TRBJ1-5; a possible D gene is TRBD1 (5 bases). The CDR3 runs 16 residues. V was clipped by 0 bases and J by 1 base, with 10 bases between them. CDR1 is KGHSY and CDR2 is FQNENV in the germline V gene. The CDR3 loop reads CASSQSSAGSNQPQHF. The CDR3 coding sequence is TGTGCCAGCAGCCAATCATCCGCAGGGAGCAATCAGCCCCAGCATTTT.

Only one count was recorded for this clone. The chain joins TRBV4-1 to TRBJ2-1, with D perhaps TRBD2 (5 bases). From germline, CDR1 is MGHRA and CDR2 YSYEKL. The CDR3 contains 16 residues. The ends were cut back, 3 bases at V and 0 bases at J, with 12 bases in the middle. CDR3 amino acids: CASSHPDSSSYNEQFF. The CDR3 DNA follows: TGCGCCAGCAGCCACCCGGACTCAAGCTCCTACAATGAGCAGTTCTTC.

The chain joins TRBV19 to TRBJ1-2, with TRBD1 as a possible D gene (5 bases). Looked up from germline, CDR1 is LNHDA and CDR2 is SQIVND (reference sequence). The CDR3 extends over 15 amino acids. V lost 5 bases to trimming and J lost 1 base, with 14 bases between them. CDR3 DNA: TGTGCCAGTAGTGACCTGGGGCAGCTTAACTATGGCTACACCTTC. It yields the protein CASSDLGQLNYGYTF.

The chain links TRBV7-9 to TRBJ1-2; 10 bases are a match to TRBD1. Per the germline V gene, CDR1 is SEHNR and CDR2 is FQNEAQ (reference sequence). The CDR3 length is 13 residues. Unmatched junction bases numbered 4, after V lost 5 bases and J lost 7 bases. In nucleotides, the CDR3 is TGTGCCAGCAGCCCCGGGACAGGGGCTGGCTACACCTTC. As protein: CASSPGTGAGYTF.

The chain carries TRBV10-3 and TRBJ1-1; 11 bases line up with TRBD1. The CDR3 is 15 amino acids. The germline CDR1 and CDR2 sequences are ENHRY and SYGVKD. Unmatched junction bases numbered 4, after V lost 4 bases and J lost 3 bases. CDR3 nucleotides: TGTGCCATCAGTGGGCGGGGACAGGGGGACACTGAAGCTTTCTTT. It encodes CAISGRGQGDTEAFF.